The source of this T cell receptor (beta chain) is a study of shared clonotypes between healthy human individuals. Study-wide findings and caveats: Compared with memory subsets, naive subsets generally had larger estimated richness.

Using immunoSEQ multiplex PCR, the repertoire was profiled, and TCRdb retains in-frame clones only, with some absent. Among about 2.1 million clones listed, around 95% were seen once. Deletions cut 2 bases from V and 9 bases from J, with 7 bases between. Germline CDR1 is MNHNS and CDR2 is SASEGT. This CDR3 is built from 11 residues. Naivety among CD8 cells was defined by CD45RO negativity and positive CCR7 selection, thereby excluding terminally differentiated effector memory CD45RA+ cells. Remarks on this clone: The antigen is undetermined.

Input material: naive CD8+ T cells from PBMCs. The sequence was collected from a man between 18 and 35 years old in good health. Some clones in this sample may be carry-over from other donors' samples. The rearrangement uses TRBV6-1 and TRBJ2-5; D is undetermined. The CDR3 nucleotides are TGTGCCAGCAGTGAATGGCTCCCCCAGTACTTC. Amino acids: CASSEWLPQYF.